The clone carrying this T cell receptor beta chain showed up just once. This specimen belongs to a study of blood T cell repertoires in COVID-19. Turning to the study itself: Acute-phase and convalescent COVID-19 samples originated in the United States, Italy and Spain.

The CDR3 is made up of 15 amino acids. Some clones are missing from TCRdb's copy, which holds only in-frame ones; the method was immunoSEQ multiplex PCR. The table records hundreds of thousands of clones, roughly 80% of them present only once. The chain employs TRBV21-1 and TRBJ1-2; the table gives TRBD1 as D, unverified against the DNA. TRBV21-1 is assigned pseudogene status. Sequenced material: peripheral blood. This clonotype was sampled from a man older than 75 with acute or convalescent COVID-19. The CDR3: CASSNGRTGGVGYTF. CDR3 sequence (DNA): TGTGCCAGCAGCAACGGAAGGACAGGGGGTGTCGGCTACACCTTC.